This passage covers 19 T cell receptor beta chains from one sample sequenced in a study of sequential checkpoint blockade in melanoma. TCRdb keeps only in-frame clones here, not all; method: immunoSEQ multiplex PCR. Among about 5,000 clones listed, around 73% were seen once. Described treatment: randomized to nivolumab then ipilimumab (arm A) or the reverse (arm B). Sequences were derived from CD8+ T cells sorted from blood (inferred from file names), sampled from a patient given nivolumab and ipilimumab in sequence. The receptors were sampled from a human donor with melanoma.

V is TRBV29-1 and J is TRBJ2-5; possibly TRBD2 for D (6 bases). V gave up 0 bases and J gave up 5 bases, with 16 bases separating them. The CDR3 extends over 15 amino acids. The V gene's germline CDR1 is SQVTM and CDR2 ANQGSEA. The CDR3 coding sequence is TGCAGCGTTGAAGATTTAGACAGCCGGGGGGAGACCCAGTACTTC. Protein sequence: CSVEDLDSRGETQYF.

The chain employs TRBV30 and TRBJ1-1; the D is unclear. Looked up from germline, CDR1 is GTSNPN and CDR2 is SVGIG (reference sequence). This CDR3 has 12 amino acids. The V end lost 5 bases, the J end lost 0 bases, and 7 bases lay between the germline ends. The CDR3: CAWALLNTEAFF. In nucleotides, the CDR3 is TGTGCCTGGGCACTATTGAACACTGAAGCTTTCTTT.

V and J are TRBV27 and TRBJ1-1; 7 nucleotides line up with TRBD1. This CDR3 is built from 14 residues. CDR1 is MNHEY and CDR2 is SMNVEV in the germline V gene (reference sequence). J gave up 1 base and V 5 bases, and 4 bases lay outside the gene matches. CDR3 loop: CASSPRTGNTEAFF. In DNA, the CDR3 is TGTGCCAGCAGTCCCCGGACAGGGAACACTGAAGCTTTCTTT.

The rearrangement links TRBV6-5 to TRBJ1-1; TRBD1 agrees at 10 bases. Germline assignment: CDR1 MNHEY and CDR2 SVGAGI. This CDR3 is built from 15 residues. V lost 0 bases, J lost 5 bases, and 3 bases stayed unmatched. The CDR3 bases are TGTGCCAGCAGTTACTCAGGGACAGGGGCGACTGAAGCTTTCTTT. It translates to CASSYSGTGATEAFF.

The chain recombines TRBV28 with TRBJ2-2; no reliable D call. The V end lost 3 bases, the J end lost 0 bases, and 14 bases lay between the germline ends. Per the germline V gene, CDR1 is MDHEN and CDR2 is SYDVKM. This CDR3 has 17 residues. As DNA, the CDR3 is TGTGCCAGCAGTTTGGGCTACCACTCTTCGAACACCGGGGAGCTGTTTTTT. Its translation: CASSLGYHSSNTGELFF.

V is TRBV25-1 and J is TRBJ2-1, with unresolved D. The CDR3 length is 13 residues. The germline V and J ends were trimmed by 2 bases and 6 bases, with 8 bases remaining between them. CDR1 is MGHDK and CDR2 is SYGVNS in the germline V gene. CDR3 loop: CASSELLINEQFF. As DNA, the CDR3 is TGTGCCAGCAGTGAACTACTAATCAATGAGCAGTTCTTC. The complete variable domain, with remaining parts taken from reference TRBV25-1 and TRBJ2-1, reads EADIYQTPRYLVIGTGKKITLECSQTMGHDKMYWYQQDPGMELHLIHYSYGVNSTEKGDLSSESTVSRIRTEHFPLTLESARPSHTSQYLCASSELLINEQFFGPGTRLTVL.

The gene calls are TRBV28 and TRBJ1-5; D gene ambiguous. V lost 5 bases to trimming and J lost 6 bases, with 11 bases between them. Germline CDR1 and CDR2: MDHEN and SYDVKM. CDR3 length: 13 residues. CDR3 nucleotides: TGTGCCAGCAGTCTCCCCGGCGGTCAGCCCCAGCATTTT. This codes for CASSLPGGQPQHF.

This chain connects TRBV29-1 to TRBJ1-2; tentative D call: TRBD1 (5 bases). V lost 6 bases and J 8 bases, leaving 16 bases between the germline ends. Germline assignment: CDR1 SQVTM and CDR2 ANQGSEA. The CDR3 has 12 residues. The CDR3 DNA follows: TGCAGCGTCGCCGGACAACTGGGCGGCTACACCTTC. Its translation: CSVAGQLGGYTF.

The rearrangement links TRBV7-8 to TRBJ2-7; no definite D call. The V gene's germline CDR1 is SGHVS and CDR2 FQNEAQ. The CDR3 totals 14 residues. Trimming pared 1 base from V and 7 bases from J, leaving 14 bases between. The CDR3 DNA is TGTGCCAGCAGCTTAGTAGGCGGCAGCTCTGAGCAGTACTTC. Its translation: CASSLVGGSSEQYF.

The genes are TRBV10-3 and TRBJ2-3, with TRBD1 matching 10 bases. The junction had 5 bases not matched to a gene; V was cut back by 2 bases and J by 3 bases. The CDR3 loop spans 16 amino acids. Germline CDR1 reads ENHRY; CDR2 reads SYGVKD. For the CDR3, the DNA is TGTGCCATCAGTGAGGCCCCGGGACAGGGGACAGATACGCAGTATTTT. Protein sequence: CAISEAPGQGTDTQYF.

J is TRBJ2-2 and V is TRBV9, with TRBD2 matching 9 bases. The J segment lost 1 base and the V segment lost 0 bases, leaving 10 bases of the junction unmatched. The V gene's germline CDR1 is SGDLS and CDR2 YYNGEE. The CDR3 runs to 19 residues. CDR3 nucleotides: TGTGCCAGCAGCGTAGGAGCGGGGGGCCTCGTGAAGAACACCGGGGAGCTGTTTTTT. Protein product: CASSVGAGGLVKNTGELFF.

The chain couples TRBV28 to TRBJ1-1, with unresolved D. V dropped 4 bases and J dropped 4 bases, with 7 bases sitting between them. The germline V gene encodes CDR1 MDHEN and CDR2 SYDVKM. This CDR3 spans 12 amino acids. CDR3: CASSSPFTEAFF. CDR3 in DNA: TGTGCCAGCAGTTCTCCGTTCACTGAAGCTTTCTTT.

This chain connects TRBV15 to TRBJ2-1; the match to TRBD2 covers 11 bases. There are 15 residues in the CDR3. CDR1 is LNHNV, CDR2 YYDKDF, per germline (reference sequence). V gave up 0 bases and J gave up 6 bases; unmatched junction bases: 1. CDR3 nucleotide sequence: TGTGCCACCAGCAGAGATAGCGGGGGGGCCAATGAGCAGTTCTTC. It translates to CATSRDSGGANEQFF. Supplemented by reference TRBV15 and TRBJ2-1, the full variable domain reads DAMVIQNPRYQVTQFGKPVTLSCSQTLNHNVMYWYQQKSSQAPKLLFHYYDKDFNNEADTPDNFQSRRPNTSFCFLDIRSPGLGDTAMYLCATSRDSGGANEQFFGPGTRLTVL.

CDR3 bases: TGTGCCAGCAGACCGGTGTTAGCGCACTCCTACGAGCAGTACTTC. As protein: CASRPVLAHSYEQYF. The genes are TRBV7-9 and TRBJ2-7; D might be TRBD2 (5 bases). Germline CDR1 reads SEHNR; CDR2 reads FQNEAQ (reference sequence). V lost 6 bases to trimming and J lost 0 bases, with 15 bases between them. The CDR3 loop spans 15 amino acids.

This chain connects TRBV30 to TRBJ2-7; D might be TRBD2 (5 bases). Per germline, CDR1 GTSNPN and CDR2 SVGIG (reference sequence). Trimming shortened V by 2 bases and J by 0 bases, and 17 bases separated the two germline ends. The CDR3 is made up of 16 amino acids. The DNA of the CDR3 is TGTGCCTGGAGTACAGACTCCGGGGTCCGCTCCTACGAGCAGTACTTC. It encodes CAWSTDSGVRSYEQYF.

The rearrangement uses TRBV7-3 and TRBJ2-7, with a weak D call TRBD2 (6 bases). The CDR3 contains 14 residues. Trimming removed 5 bases from V and 1 base from J, with 12 bases in between. Germline lookup yields CDR1 SGHTA and CDR2 FQGTGA. In DNA form, the CDR3 reads TGTGCCAGCAGCCCGCGAGGAGGGTCCTACGAGCAGTACTTC. Protein: CASSPRGGSYEQYF.

Only a few counts were recorded for this clone. V usage is TRBV10-3 and J usage is TRBJ1-2; D perhaps matches TRBD1 (5 bases). Germline CDR1 is ENHRY and CDR2 is SYGVKD. CDR3 length: 15 amino acids. Trimming removed 6 bases at V and 4 bases at J, with 18 bases between. The CDR3 region has the DNA TGTGCCATCAGGCTAGTGGAGGGGACGGGCTATGGCTACACCTTC. Residues: CAIRLVEGTGYGYTF.

The chain uses TRBV27 and TRBJ1-1; 7 bases map to TRBD1. Germline V gene lookup returns CDR1 MNHEY and CDR2 SMNVEV (reference sequence). This CDR3 is 13 amino acids long. Losses at the gene ends were 6 bases for V and 8 bases for J; bases not matched to a gene: 9. The CDR3 reads CASSVLGQEEAFF. The CDR3 coding sequence is TGTGCCAGCAGCGTTCTCGGACAGGAAGAAGCTTTCTTT.

The chain recombines TRBV5-1 with TRBJ2-7; 8 bases agree with TRBD1. Germline CDR1 SGHRS, CDR2 YFSETQ. The CDR3 has 15 amino acids. Losses at the gene ends were 0 bases for V and 3 bases for J; bases not matched to a gene: 5. CDR3 residues: CASSLAGGWGYEQYF. CDR3 DNA sequence: TGCGCCAGCAGCTTGGCAGGGGGCTGGGGCTACGAGCAGTACTTC.